Following are 14 T cell receptor beta chains from one sample sequenced in a study of regulatory T cells in long-lasting Graves disease. The time point denotes: persistent/refractory GD, antithyroid drugs over 5 years with positive TRAb. PBMC-extracted RNA yielded the TCR library. The TCR beta library used iRepertoire HTBI primers with Arm-PCR amplification of CDR3. TCRdb analysed the multiplex PCR reads with MiXCR anew, one entry per CDR3 protein. Among about 470,000 distinct CDR3 sequences listed, around a fifth were seen once. The specimen was peripheral blood mononuclear cells (PBMCs), collected when the disease was refractory, from a patient treated with antithyroid drugs. These TCRs come from a female donor with Graves disease.

This clonotype was counted many times. V and J are TRBV2 and TRBJ1-3; tentative D call: TRBD1 (5 bases). This CDR3 is built from 18 residues. Germline V gene lookup returns CDR1 SNHLY and CDR2 FYNNEI. V lost 2 bases to trimming and J lost 0 bases, with 17 bases between them. CDR3 bases: TGTGCCAGCAGTGAACTATCGGGACGCTATACCTCTGGAAACACCATATATTTT. The encoded protein is CASSELSGRYTSGNTIYF.

This clonotype was seen a few times. The chain recombines TRBV3-1 with TRBJ1-6; maybe TRBD1 (5 bases). Trimming removed 7 bases from V and 7 bases from J, with 20 bases in between. There are 16 residues in the CDR3. Germline CDR1 LGHDT, CDR2 YNNKEL (reference sequence). CDR3 in amino acids: CASTASAQGGNSPLHF. As DNA, the CDR3 is TGTGCCAGCACCGCTAGTGCGCAGGGCGGAAATTCACCCCTCCACTTT.

This clonotype was found many times. This sequence joins TRBV7-8 and TRBJ2-5; 7 nucleotides line up with TRBD1. J was trimmed by 5 bases and V by 3 bases; bases with no gene match: 6. The CDR3 runs to 14 residues. Per germline, CDR1 SGHVS and CDR2 FQNEAQ. CDR3 protein: CASSFTGEGETQYF. Here the CDR3 DNA reads TGTGCCAGCAGCTTTACAGGGGAAGGGGAGACCCAGTACTTC. Full variable domain (missing parts from reference TRBV7-8 and TRBJ2-5): GAGVSQSPRYKVAKRGQDVALRCDPISGHVSLFWYQQALGQGPEFLTYFQNEAQLDKSGLPSDRFFAERPEGSVSTLKIQRTQQEDSAVYLCASSFTGEGETQYFGPGTRLLVL.

This clonotype was observed at least ten times. This chain connects TRBV6-5 to TRBJ1-2; 8 bases are shared with TRBD1. Germline V gene data show CDR1 as MNHEY and CDR2 as SVGAGI. V was clipped by 0 bases and J by 0 bases; unmatched bases: 0. The CDR3 is 15 amino acids. Written as DNA, the CDR3 is TGTGCCAGCAGTTACTCACAGGGGGCTAACTATGGCTACACCTTC. Translation: CASSYSQGANYGYTF.

This clonotype showed up just a few times. The chain has TRBV20-1 and TRBJ1-2; D is perhaps TRBD1 (5 bases). Germline V gene sequence: CDR1 DFQATT, CDR2 SNEGSKA (reference sequence). This CDR3 has 12 amino acids. V shed 1 base and J shed 8 bases, with 11 bases lying between them. CDR3 nucleotides: TGCAGTGCTAGAGGCTTAGGGGACGGCTACACCTTC. Translation gives CSARGLGDGYTF.

This clonotype has a single count. V and J are TRBV29-1 and TRBJ2-7; TRBD1 matches 8 bases. Looked up from germline, CDR1 is SQVTM and CDR2 is ANQGSEA. The CDR3 sequence is 14 residues long. Trimming took 0 bases from V and 5 from J; bases not matched to a gene: 6. For the CDR3, the DNA is TGCAGCGTTGAAGACCCACAGGGACAGGACGAGCAGTACTTC. This encodes CSVEDPQGQDEQYF.

This clonotype was counted at least ten times. V gene TRBV28 combines with J gene TRBJ1-1; D not resolved. Trimming pared 3 bases from V and 0 bases from J, leaving 17 bases between. Looked up from germline, CDR1 is MDHEN and CDR2 is SYDVKM. The CDR3 runs 17 residues. The CDR3 DNA reads as TGTGCCAGCAGTTTGGACCAAGCCTATCCCATGAACACTGAAGCTTTCTTT. Its protein is CASSLDQAYPMNTEAFF.

The table lists this clonotype with a few counts. Here the CDR3 reads CASSLGVRGEQYF. CDR3 nucleotides: TGTGCCAGCAGCTTAGGGGTTCGGGGGGAGCAGTACTTC. The chain carries TRBV7-9 and TRBJ2-7; D is possibly TRBD2 (6 bases). Germline CDR1 and CDR2: SEHNR and FQNEAQ (reference sequence). V gave up 1 base and J gave up 7 bases, with 11 bases separating them. There are 13 residues in the CDR3.

The table lists this clonotype with many counts. The V gene is TRBV2, the J gene TRBJ1-2; unclear D gene. Germline CDR1 and CDR2: SNHLY and FYNNEI. This CDR3 contains 12 residues. Trimming took 7 bases from V and 0 from J, leaving 6 bases between them. The CDR3 is CASKGTNYGYTF. Written as DNA, the CDR3 is TGTGCCAGCAAGGGCACTAACTATGGCTACACCTTC.

This clonotype has just a few counts. The V gene is TRBV28, the J gene TRBJ2-5; D tentatively reads TRBD1 or TRBD2 (5 bases each). Germline V gene data show CDR1 as MDHEN and CDR2 as SYDVKM. Trimming removed 4 bases at V and 5 bases at J, with 20 bases between. The CDR3 extends over 16 amino acids. CDR3 DNA sequence: TGTGCCAGCAGTTCGGGGCAGATAAACTTTATGGAGACCCAGTACTTC. Amino acid sequence: CASSSGQINFMETQYF.

This clonotype was detected many times. DNA of the CDR3: TGTGCCAGCCGGACGACGGTCAAAGAGACCCAGTACTTC. Its protein product is CASRTTVKETQYF. V usage is TRBV12-3 or TRBV12-4 and J usage is TRBJ2-5; the D is unclear. This CDR3 comprises 13 residues. The V gene lost 8 bases and the J gene lost 3 bases, with 13 bases spanning the gap.

The chain has TRBV5-4 and TRBJ2-5, with D possibly TRBD1 on 7 matching bases. The ends were cut back, 0 bases at V and 4 bases at J, with 22 bases in the middle. Germline values: CDR1 SGHNT, CDR2 YYREEE (reference sequence). The CDR3 consists of 18 residues. The CDR3 sequence is CASSLAGSKGARGETQYF. The CDR3 bases are TGTGCCAGCAGCTTGGCGGGGTCAAAGGGGGCGCGGGGAGAGACCCAGTACTTC.

The V gene is TRBV5-1, the J gene TRBJ2-5; possibly TRBD2 for D (5 bases). The CDR3 is 15 residues long. In germline, CDR1 is SGHRS, CDR2 YFSETQ. Trimming stripped 3 bases from V and 7 bases from J, with 19 bases between. CDR3 loop: CASSSDVAGRGTQYF. The CDR3 DNA reads as TGCGCCAGCAGCTCGGACGTGGCAGGTCGGGGGACCCAGTACTTC.

The table lists this clonotype with a few counts. The chain carries TRBV7-9 and TRBJ1-3; D is undetermined. Germline-derived CDR1 and CDR2 are SEHNR and FQNEAQ (reference sequence). V dropped 1 base and J dropped 2 bases, with 6 bases sitting between them. The CDR3 extends over 14 amino acids. For the CDR3, the DNA is TGTGCCAGCAGCTTAGGGGTACCTGGAAACACCATATATTTT. As protein: CASSLGVPGNTIYF.